This T cell receptor (beta chain) came from a study of siplizumab effects on memory and regulatory T cells (dated by TCRdb to 2018 to 2020). With respect to the entire study: The study examined how the anti-CD2 antibody siplizumab affects alloreactive T-cell subsets in allogeneic mixed lymphocyte reactions built from human PBMCs. Points the paper makes about the study in general: Unstimulated naive T cells appeared more diverse than memory T cells, and naive cells seemed to contribute substantially to the alloresponse. In reactions with siplizumab, an average of about 69% of mappable alloreactive CD4+ clones were Treg-derived, compared with around 30% in control reactions. The suppressive function of proliferating Tregs from siplizumab cultures was not functionally confirmed. Sequences below about 10^-5 frequency were poorly captured, so only a minor fraction of alloreactive clones could be mapped to unstimulated subsets. Siplizumab significantly lowered the cumulative frequency of alloreactive sequences that could be traced to unstimulated CD4+ memory T cells. A naive or memory phenotype could not be assigned to roughly 80-96% of proliferating CD4+ or CD8+ clones.

Receptor amplification or capture employed the immunoSEQ multiplex PCR assay. The deep sequencing platform assayed around 95,000 TCR templates per sample. Genomic DNA extracted from sorted T cells was used for TCRbeta CDR3 sequencing. The study's own analysis went as follows. The R programming language was used for clonal analysis of TCRbeta CDR3 data. Unstimulated samples were compared with post-reaction CFSE-low samples to define alloreactive CD4+ and CD8+ clones. By matching sequences to the repertoires of sorted unstimulated Treg and non-Treg cells, each alloreactive CD4+ clone was assigned a regulatory or non-regulatory origin. TCRdb limited this immuneACCESS table to in-frame rearrangements with V and J called. A share of clones is missing; checked studies link under half to unresolved V genes, and the rest is unexplained. D and trimming come from the DNA, and the V and J calls and clone size come from that table. Here the sample has roughly 120,000 clones; roughly 92% occur a single time. Of the sample, 1.3% falls within the top ten clones.

Sorted unstimulated T cells, along with proliferating T cells recovered from mixed lymphocyte reactions, underwent TCRbeta CDR3 sequencing. Fresh whole blood from roughly 10 HLA-typed healthy donors was used to isolate PBMCs. This clone was counted a single time. The antigen this receptor binds is unknown. Base qualities are not at hand, and no much larger clone is one base apart. Sequenced sample: CD4+ T cells sorted from blood. The receptor was isolated from a human donor in good health.

In nucleotide form, the sequence is TGTGCCTGGGGGACGGGGGGCGTCACCGGGGAGCTGTTTTTT. Translation gives CAWGTGGVTGELFF. Recombination linked TRBV30 to TRBJ2-2; the best D guess is TRBD2, with 7 bases matching. The CDR3 holds 14 amino acids from the cysteine to the phenylalanine. Here the CDR3 DNA is all that survives: 42 bases in frame from base 1. CDR1 and CDR2 (GTSNPN, SVGIG) derive from the germline V gene (reference sequence). V is pared back by 5 bases and J by 4 bases, with 14 bases lying between the germline termini.